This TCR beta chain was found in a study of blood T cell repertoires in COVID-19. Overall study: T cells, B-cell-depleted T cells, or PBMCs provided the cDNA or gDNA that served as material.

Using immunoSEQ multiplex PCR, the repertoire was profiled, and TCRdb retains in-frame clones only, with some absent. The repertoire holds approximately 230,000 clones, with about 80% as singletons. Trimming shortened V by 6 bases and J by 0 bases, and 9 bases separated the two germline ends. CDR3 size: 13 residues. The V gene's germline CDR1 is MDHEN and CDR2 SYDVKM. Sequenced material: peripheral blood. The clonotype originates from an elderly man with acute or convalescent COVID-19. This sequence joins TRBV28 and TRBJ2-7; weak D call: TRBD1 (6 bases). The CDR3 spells CASSKGGSYEQYF. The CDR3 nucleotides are TGTGCCAGCAGCAAAGGGGGCTCCTACGAGCAGTACTTC.